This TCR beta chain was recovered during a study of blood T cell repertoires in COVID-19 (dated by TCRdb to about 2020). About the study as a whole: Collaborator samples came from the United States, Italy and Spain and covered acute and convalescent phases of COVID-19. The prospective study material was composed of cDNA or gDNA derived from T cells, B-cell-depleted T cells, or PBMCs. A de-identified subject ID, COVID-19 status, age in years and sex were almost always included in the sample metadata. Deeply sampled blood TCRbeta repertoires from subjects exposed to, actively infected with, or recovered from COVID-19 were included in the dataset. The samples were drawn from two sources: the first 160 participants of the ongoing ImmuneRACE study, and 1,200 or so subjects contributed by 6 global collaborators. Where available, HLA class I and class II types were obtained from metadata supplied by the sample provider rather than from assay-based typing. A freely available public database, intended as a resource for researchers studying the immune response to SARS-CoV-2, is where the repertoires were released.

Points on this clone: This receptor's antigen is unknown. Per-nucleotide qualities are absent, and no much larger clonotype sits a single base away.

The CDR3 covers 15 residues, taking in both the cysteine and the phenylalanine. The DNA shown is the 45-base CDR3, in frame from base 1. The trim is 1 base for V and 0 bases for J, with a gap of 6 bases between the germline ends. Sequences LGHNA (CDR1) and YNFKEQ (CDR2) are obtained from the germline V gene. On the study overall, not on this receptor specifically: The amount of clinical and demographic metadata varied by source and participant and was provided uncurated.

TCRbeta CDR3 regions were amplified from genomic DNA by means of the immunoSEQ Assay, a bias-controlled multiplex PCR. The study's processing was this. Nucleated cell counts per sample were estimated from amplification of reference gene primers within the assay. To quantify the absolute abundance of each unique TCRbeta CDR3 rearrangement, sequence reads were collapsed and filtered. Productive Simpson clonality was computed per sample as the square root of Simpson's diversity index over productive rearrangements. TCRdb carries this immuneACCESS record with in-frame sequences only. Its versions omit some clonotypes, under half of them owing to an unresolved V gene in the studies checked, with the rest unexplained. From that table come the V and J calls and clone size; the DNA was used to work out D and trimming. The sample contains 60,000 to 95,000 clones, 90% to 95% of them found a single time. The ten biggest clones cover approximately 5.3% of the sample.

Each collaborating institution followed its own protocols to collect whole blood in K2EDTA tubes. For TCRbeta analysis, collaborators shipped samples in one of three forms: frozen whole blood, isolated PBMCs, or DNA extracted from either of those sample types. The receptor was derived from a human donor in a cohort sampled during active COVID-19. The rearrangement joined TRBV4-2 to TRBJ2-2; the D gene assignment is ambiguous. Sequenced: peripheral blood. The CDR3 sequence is CASSQVAANTGELFF. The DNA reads TGTGCCAGCAGCCAAGTGGCAGCGAACACCGGGGAGCTGTTTTTT.